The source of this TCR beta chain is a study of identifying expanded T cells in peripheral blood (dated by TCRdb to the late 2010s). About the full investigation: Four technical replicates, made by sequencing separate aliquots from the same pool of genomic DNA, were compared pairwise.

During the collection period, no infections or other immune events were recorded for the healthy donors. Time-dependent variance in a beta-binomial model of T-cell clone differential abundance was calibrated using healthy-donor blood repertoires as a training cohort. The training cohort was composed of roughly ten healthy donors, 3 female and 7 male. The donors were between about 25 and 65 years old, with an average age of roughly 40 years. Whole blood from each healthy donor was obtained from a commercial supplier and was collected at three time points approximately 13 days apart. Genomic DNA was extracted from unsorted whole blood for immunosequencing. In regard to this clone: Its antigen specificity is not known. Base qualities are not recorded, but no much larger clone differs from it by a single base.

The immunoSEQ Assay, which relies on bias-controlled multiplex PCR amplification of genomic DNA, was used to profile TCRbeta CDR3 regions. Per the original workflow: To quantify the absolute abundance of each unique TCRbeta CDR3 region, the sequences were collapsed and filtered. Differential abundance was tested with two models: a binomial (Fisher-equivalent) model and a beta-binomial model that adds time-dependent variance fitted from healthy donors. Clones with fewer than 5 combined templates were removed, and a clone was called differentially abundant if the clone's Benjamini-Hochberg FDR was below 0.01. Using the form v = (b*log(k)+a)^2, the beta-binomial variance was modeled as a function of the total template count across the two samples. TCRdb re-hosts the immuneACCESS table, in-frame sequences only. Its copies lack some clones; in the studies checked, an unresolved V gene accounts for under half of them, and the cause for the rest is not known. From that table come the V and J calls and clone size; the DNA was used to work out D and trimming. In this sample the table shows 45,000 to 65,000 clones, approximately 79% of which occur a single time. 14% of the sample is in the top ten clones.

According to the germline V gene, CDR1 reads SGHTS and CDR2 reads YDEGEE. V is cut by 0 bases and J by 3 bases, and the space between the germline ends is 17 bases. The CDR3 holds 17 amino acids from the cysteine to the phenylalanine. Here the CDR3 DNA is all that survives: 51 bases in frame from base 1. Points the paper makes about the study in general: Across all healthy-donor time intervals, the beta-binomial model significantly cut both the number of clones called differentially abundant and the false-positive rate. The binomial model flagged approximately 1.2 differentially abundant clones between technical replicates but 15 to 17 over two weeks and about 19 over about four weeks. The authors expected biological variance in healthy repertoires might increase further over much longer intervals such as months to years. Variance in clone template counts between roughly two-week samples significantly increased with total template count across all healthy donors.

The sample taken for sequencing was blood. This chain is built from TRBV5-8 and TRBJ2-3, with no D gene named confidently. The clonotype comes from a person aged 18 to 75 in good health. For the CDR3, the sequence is CASSLALRKLDTDTQYF. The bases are TGTGCCAGCAGCTTGGCCCTGCGGAAATTAGATACAGATACGCAGTATTTT.